This T cell receptor (beta chain) derives from a study of OX40 agonist ivuxolimab in advanced cancers. Background on the study: The dose of intravenous ivuxolimab that patients received every 2 weeks ranged from 0.01 to 10 mg/kg. The study enrolled dose-escalation patients with hepatocellular carcinoma, melanoma, renal cell or head and neck cancer.

The V end lost 4 bases, the J end lost 5 bases, and 18 bases lay between the germline ends. Germline CDR1 SGHNT, CDR2 YYREEE (reference sequence). The CDR3 runs 15 residues. The repertoire was sequenced with immunoSEQ multiplex PCR; TCRdb's copy has only in-frame clones and lacks some. The data hold 90,000 to 130,000 clones, with about 92% observed a single time. The clonotype was recovered from an adult with an advanced solid tumor such as melanoma, head and neck, liver or kidney cancer. This chain links TRBV5-4 with TRBJ2-5; weak D call: TRBD2 (6 bases). The material sequenced was CD4+ or CD8+ T cells sorted from blood, taken in a trial of the OX40 agonist ivuxolimab. DNA for the CDR3: TGTGCCAGCAGCAACGAAGCGGGCGAAAGGGAGACCCAGTACTTC. Its translation is CASSNEAGERETQYF.